The 24 T cell receptor beta chains reported below all come from one sample, sequenced in a study of shared clonotypes between healthy human individuals. Generated by immunoSEQ multiplex PCR, the TCRdb table keeps only in-frame clones and is missing some. The sample records 2.5 million or so clones, just over 90% being singletons. Sequenced material: naive CD4+ T cells sorted from blood. Subset reported: CD45RA+ positively selected. These receptors all come from a man aged 18 to 30 in good health.

In this sample, this clone turned up a few times. This sequence joins TRBV19 and TRBJ1-2, with D perhaps matching TRBD1 (5 bases). Germline V lookup: CDR1 LNHDA, CDR2 SQIVND (reference sequence). The CDR3 extends over 17 amino acids. V lost 5 bases to trimming and J lost 4 bases, with 23 bases between them. The CDR3 protein is CASSVSWAARQGYGYTF. As DNA, the CDR3 is TGTGCCAGTAGTGTAAGCTGGGCAGCCAGGCAGGGCTATGGCTACACCTTC.

The chain is built from TRBV11-2 and TRBJ2-7; the D is unclear. Looked up from germline, CDR1 is SGHAT and CDR2 is FQNNGV. The CDR3 is 14 residues long. The V gene lost 0 bases and the J gene lost 2 bases, with 8 bases spanning the gap. Written as DNA, the CDR3 is TGTGCCAGCAGCTTAGATCGCTACACCTACGAGCAGTACTTC. It encodes CASSLDRYTYEQYF.

V usage is TRBV28 and J usage is TRBJ1-1, with D uncertain. V lost 5 bases, J lost 3 bases, and 7 bases lay in between. The CDR3 extends over 12 amino acids. Germline assignment: CDR1 MDHEN and CDR2 SYDVKM. This CDR3 is CASSRGYTEAFF. For the CDR3, the DNA is TGTGCCAGCAGTCGAGGGTACACTGAAGCTTTCTTT. Looking up the rest from reference TRBV28 and TRBJ1-1 gives the full variable domain: DVKVTQSSRYLVKRTGEKVFLECVQDMDHENMFWYRQDPGLGLRLIYFSYDVKMKEKGDIPEGYSVSREKKERFSLILESASTNQTSMYLCASSRGYTEAFFGQGTRLTVV.

CDR3 DNA: TGTGCCAGCAGCTTTCGGGCGGCTCTTAATTCACCCCTCCACTTT. Its translation: CASSFRAALNSPLHF. The chain carries TRBV7-2 and TRBJ1-6; D call uncertain. CDR3 length: 15 residues. The germline V gene encodes CDR1 SGHTA and CDR2 FQGNSA. Between the trimmed V and J ends, which lost 3 bases and 6 bases, there was a span of 12 bases.

The chain uses TRBV6-6 and TRBJ1-2; TRBD1 aligns across 9 bases. Germline CDR1 MNHNY, CDR2 SVGAGI (reference sequence). The V and J ends lost 2 bases and 8 bases, in that order; junction bases with no gene match: 9. There are 15 residues in the CDR3. CDR3 coding DNA: TGTGCCAGCAGTTACCCGATGGGACAGGGTGGCGGCTACACCTTC. Protein: CASSYPMGQGGGYTF.

V gene TRBV10-3 combines with J gene TRBJ2-1; D tentatively fits TRBD1 or TRBD2 (5 bases each). V lost 4 bases and J lost 9, with 19 bases in between. Germline V lookup: CDR1 ENHRY, CDR2 SYGVKD. This CDR3 is built from 15 residues. In DNA, the CDR3 is TGTGCCATCAGTGCTCTAGGACAACCGCGGGCTGAGCAGTTCTTC. Its protein product is CAISALGQPRAEQFF.

Only one count was recorded for this clone. The chain has TRBV2 and TRBJ2-1; D is unresolved. Trimming removed 6 bases from V and 0 bases from J, with 15 bases in between. CDR1 SNHLY and CDR2 FYNNEI come from the germline V gene. The CDR3 is made up of 16 amino acids. The chain's CDR3 is CASSRGPGRSYNEQFF. In nucleotides, the CDR3 is TGTGCCAGCAGCAGAGGCCCCGGCCGCTCCTACAATGAGCAGTTCTTC.

The chain is built from TRBV9 and TRBJ2-1; possible D gene TRBD2, 5 bases. Deletions cut 4 bases from V and 5 bases from J, with 13 bases between. Germline CDR1 is SGDLS and CDR2 is YYNGEE. The CDR3 is 14 amino acids. The CDR3 is CASSFRDLDNEQFF. CDR3 coding DNA: TGTGCCAGCAGCTTTCGGGATCTGGACAATGAGCAGTTCTTC.

The gene calls are TRBV11-3 and TRBJ2-3; 7 nucleotides line up with TRBD2. CDR3 length equals 19 residues. The ends lost 1 base at V and 2 bases at J; junction bases unmatched: 15. The V gene's germline CDR1 is SGHNT and CDR2 YENEEA. The CDR3 spells CASSLVPPTLAEHTDTQYF. In nucleotides, the CDR3 is TGTGCCAGCAGCTTAGTACCCCCCACCCTAGCGGAACACACAGATACGCAGTATTTT.

CDR3 DNA: TGTGCCACTCTGGGGGCAGGATCCTACGAGCAGTACTTC. Protein product: CATLGAGSYEQYF. The rearrangement joins TRBV6-6 to TRBJ2-7, with TRBD1 as a possible D gene (6 bases). The germline V gene encodes CDR1 MNHNY and CDR2 SVGAGI (reference sequence). The CDR3 loop spans 13 amino acids. Trimming pared 10 bases from V and 1 base from J, leaving 14 bases between.

The genes are TRBV28 and TRBJ1-3; D might be TRBD1 (6 bases). CDR1 and CDR2 from the germline V gene are MDHEN and SYDVKM. The V end was cut by 7 bases, the J end by 0 bases, with 10 bases between. This CDR3 contains 14 residues. The CDR3 nucleotides read TGTGCCAGCACCGGACAGTACTCTGGAAACACCATATATTTT. It codes for CASTGQYSGNTIYF. Drawing the rest from reference TRBV28 and TRBJ1-3, the complete variable domain is DVKVTQSSRYLVKRTGEKVFLECVQDMDHENMFWYRQDPGLGLRLIYFSYDVKMKEKGDIPEGYSVSREKKERFSLILESASTNQTSMYLCASTGQYSGNTIYFGEGSWLTVV.

This clone was seen only once. The gene calls are TRBV13 and TRBJ1-4; 8 bases are a match to TRBD1. The CDR3 loop spans 15 amino acids. V dropped 1 base and J dropped 4; count of bases not matched to a gene: 2. Germline V gene lookup returns CDR1 PRHDT and CDR2 FYEKMQ (reference sequence). The CDR3 protein is CASSLVGTGNEKLFF. The CDR3 DNA is TGTGCCAGCAGCTTAGTCGGGACAGGTAATGAAAAACTGTTTTTT.

The chain combines TRBV9 with TRBJ1-4; TRBD1 is a possible D gene (5 bases). The length of the CDR3 is 20 residues. Trimming shortened V by 7 bases and J by 4 bases, and 32 bases separated the two germline ends. CDR1 and CDR2 from the germline V gene are SGDLS and YYNGEE. The CDR3 DNA reads TGTGCCAGCTCAAGTAACCCCGATCAGGGAACAGAGTATGGTAATGAAAAACTGTTTTTT. This codes for CASSSNPDQGTEYGNEKLFF.

The chain has TRBV28 and TRBJ1-6, with TRBD1 as a possible D gene (5 bases). Germline V gene sequence: CDR1 MDHEN, CDR2 SYDVKM. CDR3 size: 12 residues. Trimming took off 6 bases at V and 7 bases at J, with 7 bases between the two ends. CDR3 in DNA: TGTGCCAGCAGCAAGGGGAATTCACCCCTCCACTTT. It yields the protein CASSKGNSPLHF.

V is TRBV5-1 and J is TRBJ1-6; no reliable D call. V gave up 0 bases and J gave up 8 bases, with 15 bases separating them. The CDR3 is 16 residues long. Germline-derived CDR1 and CDR2 are SGHRS and YFSETQ. The CDR3 nucleotides are TGCGCCAGCAGCTTGGAAGGACCTGTCCCCGATTCACCCCTCCACTTT. Translated, it gives CASSLEGPVPDSPLHF.

V usage is TRBV6-1 and J usage is TRBJ2-7, with 9 positions matching TRBD2. Germline V gene data show CDR1 as MNHNS and CDR2 as SASEGT. With 0 bases clipped from V and 4 bases from J, the junction kept 4 bases outside the gene matches. CDR3 length: 15 residues. CDR3 sequence reads: CASSEAKAGGYEQYF. CDR3 bases: TGTGCCAGCAGTGAAGCAAAAGCGGGGGGTTACGAGCAGTACTTC.

The J gene is TRBJ1-1, the V gene TRBV4-3, with D possibly matching TRBD1 (5 bases). Germline V CDR1 and CDR2: LGHNA, YSLEER. Trimming stripped 5 bases from V and 4 bases from J, with 14 bases between. CDR3 length equals 14 residues. CDR3 loop: CASSSQGDSTEAFF. CDR3 sequence (DNA): TGCGCCAGCAGCTCTCAGGGAGATAGCACTGAAGCTTTCTTT.

The V call is TRBV30, the J call TRBJ2-6; no definite D call. The germline gives CDR1 GTSNPN, CDR2 SVGIG (reference sequence). CDR3 length equals 16 residues. With 2 bases removed from V and 4 bases from J, the gap between germline ends came to 15 bases. In nucleotides, the CDR3 is TGTGCCTGGAGTTCCGGAAAGGTTCCCGGGGCCAACGTCCTGACTTTC. This encodes CAWSSGKVPGANVLTF.

V gene TRBV19 combines with J gene TRBJ1-2; TRBD1 matches 7 bases. CDR3 length equals 14 residues. With V trimmed by 4 bases and J by 7 bases, 9 bases remained unmatched. Germline lookup yields CDR1 LNHDA and CDR2 SQIVND (reference sequence). The chain's CDR3 is CASSTSGQFLGYTF. DNA for the CDR3: TGTGCCAGTAGTACCTCGGGACAGTTTCTTGGCTACACCTTC.

The chain recombines TRBV5-4 with TRBJ2-3; 10 nucleotides line up with TRBD2. Germline loops: CDR1 SGHNT, CDR2 YYREEE (reference sequence). With 0 bases clipped from V and 2 bases from J, the junction kept 9 bases outside the gene matches. This CDR3 spans 18 amino acids. CDR3 DNA sequence: TGTGCCAGCAGCTTGGGATTAGCGGGGGGCCAATTCACAGATACGCAGTATTTT. Translating gives CASSLGLAGGQFTDTQYF.

This chain connects TRBV25-1 to TRBJ2-1; D remains unclear. The V end was cut by 5 bases, the J end by 8 bases, with 13 bases between. There are 13 residues in the CDR3. Per germline, CDR1 MGHDK and CDR2 SYGVNS. The DNA of the CDR3 is TGTGCCAGCAGTCGACCGGATCGGGATGAGCAGTTCTTC. As protein: CASSRPDRDEQFF. Variable domain in full (rest from reference TRBV25-1 and TRBJ2-1): EADIYQTPRYLVIGTGKKITLECSQTMGHDKMYWYQQDPGMELHLIHYSYGVNSTEKGDLSSESTVSRIRTEHFPLTLESARPSHTSQYLCASSRPDRDEQFFGPGTRLTVL.

This chain uses TRBV2 with TRBJ1-3, with D unclear. V lost 4 bases and J 4 bases, leaving 11 bases between the germline ends. The germline V gene encodes CDR1 SNHLY and CDR2 FYNNEI. This CDR3 is built from 14 residues. The CDR3 region is CASSGPGYGNTIYF. DNA of the CDR3: TGTGCCAGCAGTGGGCCCGGGTACGGAAACACCATATATTTT.

V usage is TRBV30 and J usage is TRBJ1-4, with TRBD1 identical over 8 bases. This CDR3 comprises 14 residues. CDR1 and CDR2 from the germline V gene are GTSNPN and SVGIG (reference sequence). V shed 0 bases, J shed 13 bases, and the junction held 10 bases outside the gene matches. The CDR3 DNA follows: TGTGCCTGGAGTGTACAAGGGGGGACAGGAAGACTGTTTTTT. Translation gives CAWSVQGGTGRLFF. Together with reference TRBV30 and TRBJ1-4, the CDR3 gives the full variable domain: SQTIHQWPATLVQPVGSPLSLECTVEGTSNPNLYWYRQAAGRGLQLLFYSVGIGQISSEVPQNLSASRPQDRQFILSSKKLLLSDSGFYLCAWSVQGGTGRLFFGSGTQLSVL.

This sequence joins TRBV7-9 and TRBJ2-6; TRBD1 or TRBD2 may be the D gene (6 bases each). The CDR3 covers 17 residues. V lost 5 bases to trimming and J lost 2 bases, with 16 bases between them. Germline V gene lookup returns CDR1 SEHNR and CDR2 FQNEAQ (reference sequence). CDR3 DNA: TGTGCCAGCAGCCTCTTAGGGGGGCTAACTGGGGCCAACGTCCTGACTTTC. It specifies CASSLLGGLTGANVLTF.